The 10 T cell receptor beta chains below were found in one sample sequenced in a study of T-cell memory formation after mild COVID-19. TCRdb called the 5' RACE reads again in MiXCR, with one record for every CDR3 protein. The sample has about 400,000 distinct CDR3 sequences, 15% to 20% seen once. The sample comprised PBMCs or a T cell subset sorted from them (not recorded which). The receptors were gathered from a man aged 18 to 30 who had mild COVID-19 (a few samples of this study predate the infection). Cell type and time point are not known.

V usage is TRBV11-2 and J usage is TRBJ2-3; 7 bases map to TRBD2. The germline gives CDR1 SGHAT, CDR2 FQNNGV. The junction had 13 bases not matched to a gene; V was cut back by 6 bases and J by 4 bases. The CDR3 extends over 16 amino acids. CDR3: CASSHEGGGMADTQYF. The CDR3 DNA reads TGTGCCAGCAGTCACGAGGGCGGGGGAATGGCAGATACGCAGTATTTT.

This clonotype was recorded a few times. The chain carries TRBV7-6 and TRBJ1-1, with a tentative D call TRBD1 (6 bases). The CDR3 has 15 amino acids. Trimming left V 4 bases short and J 2 bases short, with 14 bases between. Germline assignment: CDR1 SGHVS and CDR2 FNYEAQ. The CDR3 loop is CASSSPGDGNTEAFF. The CDR3 nucleotides read TGTGCCAGCAGCTCGCCAGGGGATGGAAACACTGAAGCTTTCTTT.

The gene calls are TRBV5-6 and TRBJ1-4; the match to TRBD1 covers 10 bases. CDR1 is SGHDT and CDR2 is YYEEEE in the germline V gene. V trimming: 4 bases; J trimming: 8 bases; junction bases outside the gene matches: 5. The CDR3 length is 14 residues. The CDR3 spells CASSPGQGEEKLFF. DNA of the CDR3: TGTGCCAGCAGCCCTGGACAGGGGGAGGAAAAACTGTTTTTT.

V usage is TRBV30 and J usage is TRBJ1-1; D may be TRBD1 (5 bases). Trimming removed 4 bases at V and 4 bases at J, with 13 bases between. The CDR3 loop spans 13 amino acids. Germline V gives CDR1 GTSNPN, CDR2 SVGIG (reference sequence). The CDR3 DNA is TGTGCCTGGAATCGACCAGGGCGCACTGAAGCTTTCTTT. Protein product: CAWNRPGRTEAFF.

The genes are TRBV6-2 or TRBV6-3 and TRBJ1-2; TRBD1 agrees at 8 bases. V lost 2 bases to trimming and J lost 4 bases; unmatched junction nucleotides: 6. CDR3 length: 15 residues. The germline V gene encodes CDR1 MNHEY and CDR2 SVGEGT. The CDR3 protein is CASSYGQGLGYGYTF. DNA of the CDR3: TGTGCCAGCAGTTACGGACAGGGACTGGGCTATGGCTACACCTTC.

This clonotype was counted a few times. Written as DNA, the CDR3 is TGTGCCAGCGCTAGCGGGGGTCCAGATACGCAGTATTTT. Its protein product is CASASGGPDTQYF. This chain connects TRBV7-3 to TRBJ2-3; 10 nucleotides match TRBD2. J gave up 4 bases and V 8 bases, and 3 bases lay outside the gene matches. Looked up from germline, CDR1 is SGHTA and CDR2 is FQGTGA. The CDR3 runs 13 residues.

V is TRBV6-5 and J is TRBJ1-3; D ambiguous. Germline V gives CDR1 MNHEY, CDR2 SVGAGI. The CDR3 covers 15 residues. V was clipped by 5 bases and J by 0 bases, with 11 bases between them. The CDR3 loop is CASSTGSSSGNTIYF. DNA of the CDR3: TGTGCCAGCAGTACGGGTTCCAGCTCTGGAAACACCATATATTTT.

There are a few counts of this clonotype. J is TRBJ2-7 and V is TRBV20-1; 9 bases line up with TRBD1. The CDR3 loop spans 16 amino acids. The germline V gene encodes CDR1 DFQATT and CDR2 SNEGSKA (reference sequence). J lost 0 bases, V lost 2 bases, and 8 bases had no gene match. CDR3 DNA sequence: TGCAGTGCTAGAATAACCGGGACAGGGAGCTCCTACGAGCAGTACGTC. Protein: CSARITGTGSSYEQYV.

The chain links TRBV7-2 to TRBJ2-3; D is undetermined. This CDR3 comprises 14 residues. Germline CDR1 SGHTA, CDR2 FQGNSA. V lost 5 bases and J 2 bases, leaving 11 bases between the germline ends. As DNA, the CDR3 is TGTGCCAGCAGCCCGAGAAGGATCACAGATACGCAGTATTTT. Translated, it gives CASSPRRITDTQYF.

The gene calls are TRBV20-1 and TRBJ2-3, with D perhaps matching TRBD1 (7 bases). CDR3 size: 13 residues. The germline V gene has CDR1 DFQATT and CDR2 SNEGSKA (reference sequence). V lost 3 bases and J 1 base, leaving 8 bases between the germline ends. The CDR3 nucleotides read TGCAGTGCTAGCAGGGGGGGCACAGATACGCAGTATTTT. Amino acids: CSASRGGTDTQYF.